A selection of T cell receptor beta chains follows, all from one sample in a study of blood T cell repertoires in COVID-19. Clones were sequenced by immunoSEQ multiplex PCR, and TCRdb holds only the in-frame ones, with some missing. The sample contains over 85,000 clones, 88% of which appear only once. Sample: peripheral blood. The origin of the receptors is an elderly woman with active COVID-19. CDR3s include the opening cysteine and the closing phenylalanine or tryptophan. Fields, in order: D gene, V gene, J gene, clone size, CDR3 DNA, CDR3 protein. The D gene is left open where the match is weak. Size values are once, few and many counts, or a class for expanded clones, and some rows have none.

d_gene: TRBD2
v_gene: TRBV28
j_gene: TRBJ2-7
abundance: .
CDR3nt: TGTGCCAGCAGTCGTCATAGCGGGCTGTCCTACGAGCAGTACTTC
CDR3aa: CASSRHSGLSYEQYF

d_gene: .
v_gene: TRBV3-1/TRBV3-2
j_gene: TRBJ1-6
abundance: .
CDR3nt: TGTGCCAGCAGCCAAGGCGGAGGCAGGGGAAATTCACCCCTCCACTTT
CDR3aa: CASSQGGGRGNSPLHF

d_gene: TRBD2
v_gene: TRBV4-2
j_gene: TRBJ2-1
abundance: .
CDR3nt: TGTGCCAGCAGCCAGAGAGCGGGAGGGCCTTACAATGAGCAGTTCTTC
CDR3aa: CASSQRAGGPYNEQFF

d_gene: .
v_gene: TRBV7-9
j_gene: TRBJ2-1
abundance: .
CDR3nt: TGTGCCAGCAGCCGTCGAGTCGACTACAATGAGCAGTTCTTC
CDR3aa: CASSRRVDYNEQFF

d_gene: .
v_gene: TRBV5-1
j_gene: TRBJ2-1
abundance: .
CDR3nt: TGCGCCAGCAGCTTGGCCCTCCTGTACAATGAGCAGTTCTTC
CDR3aa: CASSLALLYNEQFF

d_gene: .
v_gene: TRBV4-2
j_gene: TRBJ2-1
abundance: .
CDR3nt: TGTGCCAGCAGCCAAGAGGCAGGGGATACCTACAATGAGCAGTTCTTC
CDR3aa: CASSQEAGDTYNEQFF

d_gene: TRBD2
v_gene: TRBV4-2
j_gene: TRBJ2-7
abundance: .
CDR3nt: TGTGCCAGCAGCGCACGGGAGGTCTCCTACGAGCAGTACTTC
CDR3aa: CASSAREVSYEQYF

d_gene: TRBD2
v_gene: TRBV5-4
j_gene: TRBJ2-5
abundance: .
CDR3nt: TGTGCCAGCAGCCCCCTAGCGGGAGCGGGGCAAGAGACCCAGTACTTC
CDR3aa: CASSPLAGAGQETQYF

d_gene: .
v_gene: TRBV20-1
j_gene: TRBJ2-5
abundance: .
CDR3nt: TGCAGTGCTAGTGTAGTACAAGAGACCCAGTACTTC
CDR3aa: CSASVVQETQYF

d_gene: TRBD2
v_gene: TRBV7-9
j_gene: TRBJ2-3
abundance: .
CDR3nt: TGTGCCAGCAGCTTAGGCTCTAGCGGGGCACCACAAATAGATACGCAGTATTTT
CDR3aa: CASSLGSSGAPQIDTQYF

d_gene: TRBD1
v_gene: TRBV4-2
j_gene: TRBJ1-5
abundance: .
CDR3nt: TGTGCCAGCAGCCAATCGGACAGGCAGCCCCAGCATTTT
CDR3aa: CASSQSDRQPQHF

d_gene: .
v_gene: TRBV29-1
j_gene: TRBJ2-5
abundance: .
CDR3nt: TGCAGCGTTGGTCGAGAGACCCAGTACTTC
CDR3aa: CSVGRETQYF

d_gene: TRBD2
v_gene: TRBV2
j_gene: TRBJ2-3
abundance: .
CDR3nt: TGTGCCAGCAGCGAAGCGGGAGGGGCCACAGATACGCAGTATTTT
CDR3aa: CASSEAGGATDTQYF

d_gene: .
v_gene: TRBV11-3
j_gene: TRBJ2-7
abundance: .
CDR3nt: TGTGCCAGCAGCTTTTCTTACGAGCAGTACTTC
CDR3aa: CASSFSYEQYF

d_gene: TRBD1
v_gene: TRBV18
j_gene: TRBJ2-2
abundance: .
CDR3nt: TGTGCCAGCTCACCAGACAGGGGGGTAATCACCGGGGAGCTGTTTTTT
CDR3aa: CASSPDRGVITGELFF

d_gene: TRBD2
v_gene: TRBV11-2
j_gene: TRBJ2-7
abundance: .
CDR3nt: TGTGCCAGCAGCTCGTCAACTAGCGGGAGGATCTACGAGCAGTACTTC
CDR3aa: CASSSSTSGRIYEQYF

d_gene: .
v_gene: TRBV4-2
j_gene: TRBJ2-3
abundance: .
CDR3nt: TGTGCCAGCAGCCAACTTCGGAGCGGACCAAGGACAGATACGCAGTATTTT
CDR3aa: CASSQLRSGPRTDTQYF

d_gene: TRBD2
v_gene: TRBV7-2
j_gene: TRBJ2-1
abundance: .
CDR3nt: TGTGCCAGCAGCTTGACTAGCTTCGATGAGCAGTTCTTC
CDR3aa: CASSLTSFDEQFF

d_gene: TRBD2
v_gene: TRBV28
j_gene: TRBJ2-1
abundance: .
CDR3nt: TGTGCCAGCAGTTTTCGGGCGGGAGTGCCCTACAATGAGCAGTTCTTC
CDR3aa: CASSFRAGVPYNEQFF

d_gene: TRBD2
v_gene: TRBV2
j_gene: TRBJ2-1
abundance: .
CDR3nt: TGTGCCTTTCAATTCGGAGGGACTAGCGGGAATGAGCAGTTCTTC
CDR3aa: CAFQFGGTSGNEQFF

d_gene: TRBD1
v_gene: TRBV29-1
j_gene: TRBJ1-1
abundance: .
CDR3nt: TGCAGCGTATACAGGGGGGCCGGCACTGAAGCTTTCTTT
CDR3aa: CSVYRGAGTEAFF

d_gene: .
v_gene: TRBV6-2/TRBV6-3
j_gene: TRBJ2-2
abundance: .
CDR3nt: TGTGCCAGCAGTTACCAGGCAGGGAGGTCCGGGGAGCTGTTTTTT
CDR3aa: CASSYQAGRSGELFF

d_gene: .
v_gene: TRBV7-2
j_gene: TRBJ1-2
abundance: .
CDR3nt: TGTGCCAGCAGCTTATGGCAACAGGGAGGGGGCTACACCTTC
CDR3aa: CASSLWQQGGGYTF

d_gene: TRBD2
v_gene: TRBV19
j_gene: TRBJ2-7
abundance: .
CDR3nt: TGTGCCAGTAGTGCTTACGGACTAGCGGGAGGGTCCTACGAGCAGTACTTC
CDR3aa: CASSAYGLAGGSYEQYF

d_gene: TRBD2
v_gene: TRBV19
j_gene: TRBJ2-7
abundance: few
CDR3nt: TGTGCCAGTAGTGCTGACTTTAGCGGGGCCCTCTCCTACGAGCAGTACTTC
CDR3aa: CASSADFSGALSYEQYF

d_gene: TRBD1
v_gene: TRBV27
j_gene: TRBJ1-1
abundance: .
CDR3nt: TGTGCCAGCAGCCTTTTTTTCCAGGGGGCTTGGAAAGCTTTCTTT
CDR3aa: CASSLFFQGAWKAFF

d_gene: .
v_gene: TRBV3-1/TRBV3-2
j_gene: TRBJ2-5
abundance: .
CDR3nt: TGTGCCAGCAGCCCCCTGGGGGGTGAGGAGACCCAGTACTTC
CDR3aa: CASSPLGGEETQYF

d_gene: .
v_gene: TRBV23-1
j_gene: TRBJ2-1
abundance: .
CDR3nt: TGCGCCAGCAGTCAATCGTCCGTAGCACAGGCCATCTACAATGAGCAGTTCTTC
CDR3aa: CASSQSSVAQAIYNEQFF

d_gene: .
v_gene: TRBV24-1
j_gene: TRBJ2-5
abundance: .
CDR3nt: TGTGCCACCAGTGACCCAAGGACAGACCAAGAGACCCAGTACTTC
CDR3aa: CATSDPRTDQETQYF

d_gene: .
v_gene: TRBV6-5
j_gene: TRBJ2-7
abundance: .
CDR3nt: TGTGCCAGCAGTTGGGCGGGAAAGGGCTACGAGCAGTACTTC
CDR3aa: CASSWAGKGYEQYF

d_gene: TRBD2
v_gene: TRBV15
j_gene: TRBJ2-7
abundance: .
CDR3nt: TGTGCCACGGGGGGGACTAGGGTACACGAGCAGTACTTC
CDR3aa: CATGGTRVHEQYF

d_gene: TRBD1
v_gene: TRBV6-5
j_gene: TRBJ1-2
abundance: .
CDR3nt: TGTGCCAGCGGGACAGGGAAGTTCTATGGCTACACCTTC
CDR3aa: CASGTGKFYGYTF

d_gene: .
v_gene: TRBV11-1
j_gene: TRBJ1-4
abundance: .
CDR3nt: TGTGCCAGCAGCTTCCTTACAACTAATGAAAAACTGTTTTTT
CDR3aa: CASSFLTTNEKLFF

d_gene: TRBD2
v_gene: TRBV2
j_gene: TRBJ2-1
abundance: .
CDR3nt: TGTGCCAGCCTTCAGGAGCGGGATAGTGAGCAGTTCTTC
CDR3aa: CASLQERDSEQFF

d_gene: TRBD2
v_gene: TRBV15
j_gene: TRBJ2-2
abundance: .
CDR3nt: TGTGCCACCAAGGGACTAGCGGGAGAAGGGGGCGGGGAGCTGTTTTTT
CDR3aa: CATKGLAGEGGGELFF

d_gene: TRBD2
v_gene: TRBV15
j_gene: TRBJ2-7
abundance: .
CDR3nt: TGTGCCACCAGCAGAGAATCCTCCCCTAGCGGCACCTACGAGCAGTACTTC
CDR3aa: CATSRESSPSGTYEQYF

d_gene: .
v_gene: TRBV4-2
j_gene: TRBJ2-1
abundance: .
CDR3nt: TGTGCCAGCAGCCAAGGACGGGAGATGAACTCTAAAGAGCAGTTCTTC
CDR3aa: CASSQGREMNSKEQFF